A single sample gave rise to the 26 T cell receptor beta chains below, sequenced in a study of blood T cell repertoires in COVID-19. Assay: immunoSEQ multiplex PCR; the TCRdb copy retains only in-frame clones and omits some. The repertoire consists of tens of thousands of clones, with around 90% occurring once and the leading ten covering about 0.4%. The source material was peripheral blood. The receptors originated from a human donor in a cohort sampled during active COVID-19.

The chain combines TRBV4-1 with TRBJ1-3; weak D call: TRBD1 (6 bases). This CDR3 has 15 residues. Per germline, CDR1 MGHRA and CDR2 YSYEKL. Trimming left V 3 bases short and J 4 bases short, with 13 bases between. This CDR3 is CASSQGTRGGNTIYF. The CDR3 bases are TGCGCCAGCAGCCAGGGCACCAGGGGAGGAAACACCATATATTTT.

The J gene is TRBJ1-1, the V gene TRBV29-1; 7 nucleotides line up with TRBD1. From germline, CDR1 is SQVTM and CDR2 ANQGSEA. The CDR3 has 15 residues. The V and J ends lost 5 bases and 1 base, in that order; junction bases with no gene match: 10. CDR3 DNA sequence: TGCAGCGTTCGACGGGACAGTTCCTCGAACACTGAAGCTTTCTTT. Protein product: CSVRRDSSSNTEAFF.

This sequence joins TRBV2 and TRBJ2-7, with D perhaps TRBD2 (6 bases). Between the trimmed V and J ends, which lost 8 bases and 6 bases, there was a span of 20 bases. The CDR3 contains 14 residues. Germline V gene data show CDR1 as SNHLY and CDR2 as FYNNEI. For the CDR3, the DNA is TGTGCCAGCCGAAATGACACGAAAGCGGGCGAGCAGTACTTC. Its translation is CASRNDTKAGEQYF.

This chain links TRBV12-3 or TRBV12-4 with TRBJ2-5; tentatively, D is TRBD2 (6 bases). V gave up 8 bases and J gave up 4 bases, with 8 bases separating them. CDR3 length: 11 residues. DNA of the CDR3: TGTGCCAGCGGGCGGGGAGAGACCCAGTACTTC. Translation: CASGRGETQYF.

The genes are TRBV6-2 or TRBV6-3 and TRBJ2-1; TRBD2 might be the D (6 bases). Trimming took off 0 bases at V and 9 bases at J, with 15 bases between the two ends. Germline CDR1 MNHEY, CDR2 SVGEGT. The CDR3 is 15 amino acids. The CDR3 spells CASSYSRTTRGEQFF. The CDR3 coding sequence is TGTGCCAGCAGTTACTCGAGGACTACTAGGGGTGAGCAGTTCTTC.

The CDR3 sequence is CASSSRRDKRRGELFF. CDR3 sequence (DNA): TGTGCCAGCAGCTCTCGTCGGGACAAAAGGCGCGGGGAGCTGTTTTTT. The gene calls are TRBV7-2 and TRBJ2-2, with D possibly TRBD1 on 6 matching bases. This CDR3 contains 16 residues. CDR1 and CDR2 (germline): SGHTA, FQGNSA. V lost 4 bases and J lost 7, with 19 bases in between.

V gene TRBV19 combines with J gene TRBJ1-2; 7 bases fit TRBD1. V lost 8 bases and J lost 3; bases outside the gene matches: 3. Germline values: CDR1 LNHDA, CDR2 SQIVND (reference sequence). This CDR3 has 12 amino acids. The DNA for the CDR3 is TGTGCCAGTCGGACAGGCGACTATGGCTACACCTTC. Its translation is CASRTGDYGYTF.

This clone is categorized as medium-sized. V is TRBV18 and J is TRBJ1-5; D is possibly TRBD1 (5 bases). V lost 6 bases and J lost 3, with 9 bases in between. This CDR3 contains 13 residues. Germline V gene data show CDR1 as KGHSH and CDR2 as LQKENI. The CDR3 is CASSQGLNQPQHF. In DNA form, the CDR3 reads TGTGCCAGCTCCCAGGGCCTCAATCAGCCCCAGCATTTT. The entire variable domain, with the rest obtained from reference TRBV18 and TRBJ1-5, is as follows: NAGVMQNPRHLVRRRGQEARLRCSPMKGHSHVYWYRQLPEEGLKFMVYLQKENIIDESGMPKERFSAEFPKEGPSILRIQQVVRGDSAAYFCASSQGLNQPQHFGDGTRLSIL.

The V call is TRBV7-9, the J call TRBJ1-2, with a possible D match to TRBD1 (5 bases). Trimming stripped 1 base from V and 5 bases from J, with 8 bases between. Germline V gene data show CDR1 as SEHNR and CDR2 as FQNEAQ (reference sequence). This CDR3 is 13 amino acids long. CDR3 residues: CASSLGTGYGYTF. The CDR3 DNA follows: TGTGCCAGCAGCTTAGGTACAGGTTATGGCTACACCTTC.

The chain joins TRBV7-2 to TRBJ1-2; no definite D call. V was shortened by 2 bases and J by 3 bases, with 7 bases between the two germline ends. The CDR3 covers 13 residues. Germline V gene sequence: CDR1 SGHTA, CDR2 FQGNSA. CDR3 loop: CASSLYGDYGYTF. The CDR3 DNA sequence: TGTGCCAGCAGCTTATACGGTGACTATGGCTACACCTTC. Filled out from reference TRBV7-2 and TRBJ1-2, the complete variable domain reads GAGVSQSPSNKVTEKGKDVELRCDPISGHTALYWYRQSLGQGLEFLIYFQGNSAPDKSGLPSDRFSAERTGGSVSTLTIQRTQQEDSAVYLCASSLYGDYGYTFGSGTRLTVV.

This rearrangement joins TRBV3-1 (or the pseudogene TRBV3-2) to TRBJ1-6; D is uncertain. The CDR3 extends over 12 amino acids. Per the germline V gene, CDR1 is LGHDT and CDR2 is YNNKEL (reference sequence). Trimming removed 1 base at V and 9 bases at J, with 4 bases between. For the CDR3, the DNA is TGTGCCAGCAGCCAAGCAGGTTCACCCCTCCACTTT. It is translated as CASSQAGSPLHF.

This clone was recorded once. The rearrangement joins TRBV9 to TRBJ2-7, with 8 bases identical to TRBD2. There are 14 residues in the CDR3. J gave up 5 bases and V 4 bases, and 8 bases lay outside the gene matches. Germline V gene lookup returns CDR1 SGDLS and CDR2 YYNGEE. CDR3 in amino acids: CASSPGHGGDEQYF. CDR3 nucleotide sequence: TGTGCCAGCAGCCCCGGTCACGGGGGGGACGAGCAGTACTTC.

The V gene is TRBV6-5, the J gene TRBJ1-1; D is unclear. The V gene lost 6 bases and the J gene lost 4 bases, with 12 bases spanning the gap. Looked up from germline, CDR1 is MNHEY and CDR2 is SVGAGI. The CDR3 contains 13 residues. The CDR3 DNA reads as TGTGCCAGCAGACAAAGAGGCCTCACTGAAGCTTTCTTT. Translated, it gives CASRQRGLTEAFF.

This chain connects TRBV10-3 to TRBJ2-7, with TRBD1 matching over 7 bases. V lost 6 bases and J lost 2; bases outside the gene matches: 7. Germline V gene sequence: CDR1 ENHRY, CDR2 SYGVKD. There are 14 residues in the CDR3. The CDR3 sequence: CAISPGTVTYEQYF. CDR3 coding DNA: TGTGCCATCAGCCCCGGGACAGTAACCTACGAGCAGTACTTC.

This clone showed up just once. The CDR3 nucleotides read TGTGCCAGCCTCAGCGGAACGGGCACTGAAGCTTTCTTT. This encodes CASLSGTGTEAFF. This chain connects TRBV7-6 to TRBJ1-1; D remains unclear. The CDR3 totals 13 residues. Germline V CDR1 and CDR2: SGHVS, FNYEAQ. Trimming took off 8 bases at V and 4 bases at J, with 14 bases between the two ends.

The V and J genes are TRBV18 and TRBJ1-1, with D possibly TRBD1 on 5 matching bases. The CDR3 has 14 amino acids. V lost 3 bases, J lost 6 bases, and 14 bases lay in between. The germline CDR1 and CDR2 sequences are KGHSH and LQKENI. Here the CDR3 DNA reads TGTGCCAGCTCACCCGGGAGGAAGGGGTCTGAAGCTTTCTTT. This sequence encodes CASSPGRKGSEAFF.

This clone appeared a few times. This CDR3 reads CASSESGRETQYF. The CDR3 nucleotides are TGCGCCAGCAGTGAGTCAGGGAGGGAGACCCAGTACTTC. This chain uses TRBV10-1 with TRBJ2-5, with a possible D match to TRBD2 (6 bases). This CDR3 is 13 amino acids long. Trimming cost V 0 bases and J 5 bases, with 7 bases left between them. The germline gives CDR1 WNHNN, CDR2 SYGVQD (reference sequence).

The chain recombines TRBV5-8 with TRBJ1-6; 7 nucleotides match TRBD1. V shed 0 bases and J 7 bases; nucleotides not matched to a gene: 4. The CDR3 has 15 amino acids. Germline values: CDR1 SGHTS, CDR2 YDEGEE. The CDR3 coding sequence is TGTGCCAGCAGCTTGGTCGGGACAGCGAATTCACCCCTCCACTTT. Translated, it gives CASSLVGTANSPLHF.

The V call is TRBV6-6, the J call TRBJ1-2; 7 positions match TRBD1. The CDR3 is 14 amino acids. The germline CDR1 and CDR2 sequences are MNHNY and SVGAGI (reference sequence). With V trimmed by 5 bases and J by 5 bases, 8 bases remained unmatched. The CDR3 nucleotides read TGTGCCAGCAGTCCCCGGGACAGATGGTATGGCTACACCTTC. This translates into CASSPRDRWYGYTF.

The V gene is TRBV2, the J gene TRBJ1-2, with 7 positions matching TRBD1. V gave up 6 bases and J gave up 4 bases; unmatched junction bases: 11. Looked up from germline, CDR1 is SNHLY and CDR2 is FYNNEI. The CDR3 consists of 15 residues. CDR3 in DNA: TGTGCCAGCAGCTACGAGCCGACAGGGACCTATGGCTACACCTTC. This codes for CASSYEPTGTYGYTF.

V usage is TRBV5-1 and J usage is TRBJ1-1, with D possibly matching TRBD1 (5 bases). CDR3 length equals 13 residues. From germline, CDR1 is SGHRS and CDR2 YFSETQ. V lost 0 bases to trimming and J lost 3 bases, with 6 bases between them. CDR3 in amino acids: CASSLGRDTEAFF. CDR3 sequence (DNA): TGCGCCAGCAGCTTGGGCAGGGACACTGAAGCTTTCTTT.

This chain joins TRBV19 and TRBJ1-2; 7 positions match TRBD1. V was pared by 4 bases and J by 2 bases, with 4 bases of the junction left unmatched. The CDR3 covers 14 residues. CDR1 and CDR2 (germline): LNHDA, SQIVND (reference sequence). Written as DNA, the CDR3 is TGTGCCAGTAGTAGAAAACAGGGGAACTATGGCTACACCTTC. This translates into CASSRKQGNYGYTF.

The V call is TRBV11-2, the J call TRBJ1-3, with 8 positions matching TRBD1. Germline lookup yields CDR1 SGHAT and CDR2 FQNNGV. There are 16 residues in the CDR3. The V gene end was trimmed by 5 bases and the J gene end by 4 bases; junction bases not matched to a gene: 10. The DNA for the CDR3 is TGTGCCAGCAGCCGTGACAGGGGTTCATACGGAAACACCATATATTTT. Protein: CASSRDRGSYGNTIYF.

CDR3 protein: CASKAGWVLENTEAFF. DNA of the CDR3: TGTGCCAGCAAAGCGGGCTGGGTCCTCGAAAACACTGAAGCTTTCTTT. The rearrangement links TRBV7-6 to TRBJ1-1; D gene unclear. Trimming shortened V by 7 bases and J by 2 bases, and 20 bases separated the two germline ends. Germline V gene sequence: CDR1 SGHVS, CDR2 FNYEAQ. There are 16 residues in the CDR3.

V is TRBV6-5 and J is TRBJ1-1; perhaps TRBD1 as D (6 bases). Germline assignment: CDR1 MNHEY and CDR2 SVGAGI. The CDR3 loop spans 15 amino acids. Trimming shortened V by 2 bases and J by 1 base, and 11 bases separated the two germline ends. CDR3: CASSYRRGANTEAFF. CDR3 nucleotide sequence: TGTGCCAGCAGTTACCGGCGGGGGGCGAACACTGAAGCTTTCTTT.

V and J are TRBV6-5 and TRBJ1-5; 8 bases match TRBD1. Trimming took 6 bases from V and 3 from J; bases not matched to a gene: 7. Germline V CDR1 and CDR2: MNHEY, SVGAGI. The CDR3 consists of 15 residues. As DNA, the CDR3 is TGTGCCAGCAGCCTCGACAGGGGAATCAATCAGCCCCAGCATTTT. Translating gives CASSLDRGINQPQHF.